These 17 T cell receptor beta chains were sequenced from one sample in a study of sequential checkpoint blockade in melanoma. Stated treatment: randomized to nivolumab then ipilimumab (arm A) or the reverse (arm B). Produced via immunoSEQ multiplex PCR; TCRdb's table is partial and in-frame only. The repertoire consists of fewer than 20,000 clones, with 56% occurring once and the leading ten covering approximately 15%. Sample: CD8+ T cells sorted from blood (inferred from file names), taken from a patient given nivolumab and ipilimumab in sequence. The receptors stem from a human donor with melanoma.

This clone turned up a few times. The genes are TRBV6-5 and TRBJ2-7; 7 bases are shared with TRBD1. Trimming removed 2 bases from V and 4 bases from J; junction bases left unmatched: 5. The CDR3 extends over 14 amino acids. Looked up from germline, CDR1 is MNHEY and CDR2 is SVGAGI. The CDR3, as DNA: TGTGCCAGCAGTTACAAACAGGGGAGTTACGAGCAGTACTTC. It yields the protein CASSYKQGSYEQYF.

V gene TRBV10-3 combines with J gene TRBJ1-4; 8 nucleotides agree with TRBD1. V was clipped by 3 bases and J by 3 bases; unmatched bases: 15. Germline lookup yields CDR1 ENHRY and CDR2 SYGVKD. There are 19 residues in the CDR3. In DNA form, the CDR3 reads TGTGCCATCAGTGAAACGGACAGGGTGATCGAGATTTCTAATGAAAAACTGTTTTTT. The encoded protein is CAISETDRVIEISNEKLFF.

Regarding this clone: Only one base separates this from a far larger clonotype, so it likely reflects a read error. The chain uses TRBV29-1 and TRBJ2-7; 7 bases line up with TRBD2. The CDR3 contains 13 residues. Germline CDR1 SQVTM, CDR2 ANQGSEA. The CDR3 region is CSATLADSYQQYF. For the CDR3, the DNA is TGCAGCGCCACTCTAGCGGACTCCTACCAGCAGTACTTC.

This chain links TRBV7-3 with TRBJ1-6, with 7 bases lining up with TRBD1. The CDR3 runs to 15 residues. From germline, CDR1 is SGHTA and CDR2 FQGTGA. V lost 5 bases and J lost 7; bases outside the gene matches: 8. The DNA of the CDR3 is TGTGCCAGCAGCCCCTCACCGGGACAGAATTCACCCCTCCACTTT. Residues: CASSPSPGQNSPLHF. Variable domain in full (rest from reference TRBV7-3 and TRBJ1-6): GAGVSQTPSNKVTEKGKYVELRCDPISGHTALYWYRQSLGQGPEFLIYFQGTGAADDSGLPNDRFFAVRPEGSVSTLKIQRTERGDSAVYLCASSPSPGQNSPLHFGNGTRLTVT.

This clone was seen more than once but under ten times. V is TRBV27 and J is TRBJ2-1; TRBD2 might be the D (6 bases). Germline V CDR1 and CDR2: MNHEY, SMNVEV (reference sequence). CDR3 length equals 13 residues. V lost 5 bases and J lost 3, with 8 bases in between. Here the CDR3 reads CASSAGIYNEQFF. DNA for the CDR3: TGTGCCAGCAGTGCGGGGATCTACAATGAGCAGTTCTTC.

This clone was seen a handful of times. Other DNA sequences within the sample encode an identical CDR3. The rearrangement links TRBV4-1 to TRBJ2-3, with TRBD2 matching 10 bases. The CDR3 length is 15 residues. Per the germline V gene, CDR1 is MGHRA and CDR2 is YSYEKL. Trimming cost V 4 bases and J 3 bases; bases outside gene matches: 4. The CDR3 loop is CASSPLAGATDTQYF. CDR3 in DNA: TGCGCCAGCAGCCCGCTAGCGGGGGCTACAGATACGCAGTATTTT.

The genes are TRBV28 and TRBJ2-7; TRBD1 matches 7 bases. The CDR3 runs 15 residues. The germline V gene encodes CDR1 MDHEN and CDR2 SYDVKM. V gave up 3 bases and J gave up 4 bases; unmatched junction bases: 9. The CDR3 bases are TGTGCCAGCAGTTTCCTGACAGGGTCCCCGTACGAGCAGTACTTC. Protein product: CASSFLTGSPYEQYF. The entire variable domain, with the rest obtained from reference TRBV28 and TRBJ2-7, is as follows: DVKVTQSSRYLVKRTGEKVFLECVQDMDHENMFWYRQDPGLGLRLIYFSYDVKMKEKGDIPEGYSVSREKKERFSLILESASTNQTSMYLCASSFLTGSPYEQYFGPGTRLTVT.

This clone was counted between two and nine times. This rearrangement joins TRBV6-5 to TRBJ2-7; TRBD2 aligns across 7 bases. Germline-derived CDR1 and CDR2 are MNHEY and SVGAGI. Trimming cost V 6 bases and J 0 bases; bases outside gene matches: 8. CDR3 size: 15 residues. CDR3 sequence reads: CASSSQAGSSYEQYF. The CDR3 DNA reads as TGTGCCAGCAGCTCTCAAGCGGGAAGCTCCTACGAGCAGTACTTC.

The chain links TRBV9 to TRBJ2-2; possibly TRBD1 for D (6 bases). V shed 0 bases and J shed 4 bases, with 7 bases lying between them. CDR3 length: 14 residues. CDR1 is SGDLS and CDR2 is YYNGEE in the germline V gene. As DNA, the CDR3 is TGTGCCAGCAGCGTAGACAGGGCCACCGGGGAGCTGTTTTTT. Translating it yields CASSVDRATGELFF.

The V call is TRBV9, the J call TRBJ2-5; 7 nucleotides align to TRBD1. From germline, CDR1 is SGDLS and CDR2 YYNGEE. V shed 0 bases and J 5 bases; nucleotides not matched to a gene: 13. This CDR3 has 17 amino acids. CDR3 sequence reads: CASSVAPTGDSGETQYF. CDR3 nucleotide sequence: TGTGCCAGCAGCGTAGCTCCCACAGGGGATTCTGGGGAGACCCAGTACTTC.

V usage is TRBV9 and J usage is TRBJ2-6, with D perhaps matching TRBD2 (5 bases). V shed 0 bases and J shed 4 bases, with 8 bases lying between them. CDR1 is SGDLS, CDR2 YYNGEE, per germline. The CDR3 extends over 15 amino acids. CDR3 region: CASSVGGSGANVLTF. Written as DNA, the CDR3 is TGTGCCAGCAGCGTAGGAGGGTCGGGGGCCAACGTCCTGACTTTC.

The V and J genes are TRBV27 and TRBJ2-7; the match to TRBD2 covers 8 bases. Losses at the gene ends were 3 bases for V and 3 bases for J; bases not matched to a gene: 10. Germline CDR1 reads MNHEY; CDR2 reads SMNVEV (reference sequence). This CDR3 contains 16 residues. CDR3 protein: CASSFPPGGAFYEQYF. Here the CDR3 DNA reads TGTGCCAGCAGTTTCCCACCCGGGGGGGCTTTCTACGAGCAGTACTTC.

The chain has TRBV6-6 and TRBJ2-2; a possible D gene is TRBD1 (5 bases). The CDR3 has 15 amino acids. In germline, CDR1 is MNHNY, CDR2 SVGAGI (reference sequence). V lost 6 bases and J lost 5, with 16 bases in between. The CDR3 coding sequence is TGTGCCAGCAGGCACGACAGTTGGCGAACCGGGGAGCTGTTTTTT. Translation: CASRHDSWRTGELFF.

The chain combines TRBV6-5 with TRBJ1-1, with a possible D match to TRBD1 (5 bases). Germline V gene sequence: CDR1 MNHEY, CDR2 SVGAGI. The ends were cut back, 7 bases at V and 7 bases at J, with 16 bases in the middle. This CDR3 contains 13 residues. Here the CDR3 DNA reads TGTGCCAGCACGCCCGGGGGGGTTAATGAAGCTTTCTTT. Translation: CASTPGGVNEAFF.

In this sample, this clone turned up a few times. The chain links TRBV7-5 to TRBJ2-7; the DNA was not used to check the table's D call, TRBD2. TRBV7-5 is given as a pseudogene. The CDR3 length is 17 residues. The CDR3 region has the DNA TGTGCCAGCAGCCAGAGAGGAAACATCCCAAGTCGAGGCGAGCAGTACTTC. It codes for CASSQRGNIPSRGEQYF.

The gene calls are TRBV5-6 and TRBJ2-7; possible D gene TRBD1, 6 bases. The V end was cut by 2 bases, the J end by 5 bases, with 14 bases between. The germline CDR1 and CDR2 sequences are SGHDT and YYEEEE. This CDR3 region has 14 residues. The chain's CDR3 is CASSLGGPGNEQYF. CDR3 coding DNA: TGTGCCAGCAGCTTAGGGGGTCCGGGCAACGAGCAGTACTTC.

This clone has only one observation. The rearrangement joins TRBV19 to TRBJ2-7; TRBD1 aligns across 8 bases. This CDR3 has 13 residues. V lost 7 bases to trimming and J lost 6 bases; unmatched junction nucleotides: 8. The V gene's germline CDR1 is LNHDA and CDR2 SQIVND (reference sequence). The CDR3 loop reads CASNNRGYGEQYF. The CDR3 bases are TGTGCCAGTAATAACAGGGGGTATGGCGAGCAGTACTTC.